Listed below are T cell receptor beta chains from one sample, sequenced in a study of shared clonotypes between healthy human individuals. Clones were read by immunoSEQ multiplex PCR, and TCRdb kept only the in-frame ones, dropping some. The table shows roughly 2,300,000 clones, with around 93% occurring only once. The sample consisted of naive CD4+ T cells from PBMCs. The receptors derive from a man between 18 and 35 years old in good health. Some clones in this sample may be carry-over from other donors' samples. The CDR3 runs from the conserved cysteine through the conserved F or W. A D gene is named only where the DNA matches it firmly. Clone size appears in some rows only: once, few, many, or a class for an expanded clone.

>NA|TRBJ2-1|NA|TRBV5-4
CASSSGGGNEQFF
TGTGCCAGCAGCTCAGGAGGGGGGAATGAGCAGTTCTTC
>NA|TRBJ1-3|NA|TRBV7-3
CASSLIVGNTIYF
TGTGCCAGCAGCTTGATAGTTGGAAACACCATATATTTT
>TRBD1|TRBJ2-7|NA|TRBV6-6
CASSYATGTEQYF
TGTGCCAGCAGTTACGCGACAGGGACCGAGCAGTACTTC
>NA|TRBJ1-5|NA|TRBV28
CASHRGKSNQPQHF
TGTGCCAGCCACCGGGGCAAGAGCAATCAGCCCCAGCATTTT
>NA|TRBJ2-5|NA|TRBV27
CASRENSYQETQYF
TGTGCCAGCAGAGAGAATTCGTACCAAGAGACCCAGTACTTC
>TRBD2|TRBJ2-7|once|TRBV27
CASKYSGRAIDEQYF
TGTGCCAGTAAATATAGCGGGAGGGCCATAGACGAGCAGTACTTC
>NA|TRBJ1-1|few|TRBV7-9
CASGSRNTEAFF
TGTGCCAGCGGCTCCCGGAACACTGAAGCTTTCTTT
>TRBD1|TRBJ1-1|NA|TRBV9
CASSLTGTGGVGDTEAFF
TGTGCCAGCAGCCTAACCGGGACAGGGGGCGTCGGGGACACTGAAGCTTTCTTT
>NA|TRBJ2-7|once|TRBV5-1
CASSPTGQVYEQYF
TGCGCCAGCAGCCCGACCGGTCAGGTCTACGAGCAGTACTTC
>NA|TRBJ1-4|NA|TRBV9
CASSSTDSRNEKLFF
TGTGCCAGCAGCTCTACGGATAGTCGGAATGAAAAACTGTTTTTT
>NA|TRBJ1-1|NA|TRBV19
CASSRTVRTEAFF
TGTGCCAGTAGTAGGACGGTGCGAACTGAAGCTTTCTTT
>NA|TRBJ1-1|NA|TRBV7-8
CASSLVGGDTEAFF
TGTGCCAGCAGCTTAGTGGGGGGGGACACTGAAGCTTTCTTT
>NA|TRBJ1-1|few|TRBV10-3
CAISDLAATEAFF
TGTGCCATCAGTGACTTAGCGGCGACTGAAGCTTTCTTT
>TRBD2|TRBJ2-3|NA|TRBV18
CASSPRLAGTGSSADTQYF
TGTGCCAGCTCACCCCGACTAGCGGGGACGGGGAGCAGCGCAGATACGCAGTATTTT
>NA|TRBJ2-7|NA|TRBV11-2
CASSREGDEQYF
TGTGCCAGCAGCAGAGAGGGGGACGAGCAGTACTTC
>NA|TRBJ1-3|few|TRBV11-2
CASSLVPGSSGNTIYF
TGTGCCAGCAGCTTAGTCCCAGGGAGCTCTGGAAACACCATATATTTT
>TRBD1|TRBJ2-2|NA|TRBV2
CASRDRETGELFF
TGTGCCAGCAGAGACAGGGAAACCGGGGAGCTGTTTTTT
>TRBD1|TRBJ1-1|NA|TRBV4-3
CASSQVGGGEFTEAFF
TGCGCCAGCAGCCAAGTTGGAGGGGGCGAATTCACTGAAGCTTTCTTT
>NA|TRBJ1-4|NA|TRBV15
CATSRGYEKLFF
TGTGCCACCAGCAGAGGATATGAAAAACTGTTTTTT
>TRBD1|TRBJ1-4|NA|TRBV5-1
CASSFGTGEEKLFF
TGCGCCAGCAGCTTCGGGACAGGGGAGGAAAAACTGTTTTTT
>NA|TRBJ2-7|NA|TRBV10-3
CAITPGQFTYEQYF
TGTGCCATCACCCCGGGGCAGTTCACCTACGAGCAGTACTTC
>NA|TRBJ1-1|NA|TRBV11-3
CASSFGGRIGKATEAFF
TGTGCCAGCAGCTTCGGGGGGCGCATAGGGAAAGCCACTGAAGCTTTCTTT
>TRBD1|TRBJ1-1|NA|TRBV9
CASSGPGQTMNTEAFF
TGTGCCAGCAGCGGTCCGGGACAGACCATGAACACTGAAGCTTTCTTT
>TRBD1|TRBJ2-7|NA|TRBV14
CASSPGQGLEQYF
TGTGCCAGCAGCCCGGGACAGGGCCTCGAGCAGTACTTC
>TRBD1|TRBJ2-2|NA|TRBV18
CASSPGQVTGELFF
TGTGCCAGCTCACCGGGACAGGTCACCGGGGAGCTGTTTTTT
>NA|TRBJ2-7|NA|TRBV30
CAWSVPQAPHEQYF
TGTGCCTGGAGCGTACCCCAAGCGCCCCACGAGCAGTACTTC
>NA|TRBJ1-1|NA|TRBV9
CASSRGQDTEAFF
TGTGCCAGTTCTCGTGGGCAGGACACTGAAGCTTTCTTT
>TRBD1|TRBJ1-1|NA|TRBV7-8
CASSLVLGQGAEAFF
TGTGCCAGCAGCTTAGTTTTGGGCCAGGGGGCTGAAGCTTTCTTT
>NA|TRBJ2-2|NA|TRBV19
CATRTGAGNTGELFF
TGTGCCACTAGAACAGGGGCGGGAAACACCGGGGAGCTGTTTTTT
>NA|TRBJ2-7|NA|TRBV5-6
CASRRPSSYEQYF
TGTGCCAGCAGGAGACCCTCCTCCTACGAGCAGTACTTC
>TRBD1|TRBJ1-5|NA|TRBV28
CASSSGGYSNQPQHF
TGTGCCAGCAGTTCAGGGGGCTATAGCAATCAGCCCCAGCATTTT
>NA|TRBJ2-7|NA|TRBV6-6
CASSYGEAHEQYF
TGTGCCAGCAGTTACGGGGAGGCCCACGAGCAGTACTTC
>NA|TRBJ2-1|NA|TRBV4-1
CASSQPWGREQFF
TGCGCCAGCAGCCAACCTTGGGGGCGTGAGCAGTTCTTC
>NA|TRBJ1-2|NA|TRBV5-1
CASKRDYGYTF
TGCGCCAGCAAGAGGGACTATGGCTACACCTTC
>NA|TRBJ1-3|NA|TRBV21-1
CASSIGNIGLVNTIYF
TGTGCCAGCAGCATAGGGAATATCGGCTTAGTAAACACCATATATTTT
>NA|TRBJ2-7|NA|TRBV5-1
CASSWLGGGNYEQYF
TGCGCCAGCAGCTGGCTGGGGGGCGGGAACTACGAGCAGTACTTC
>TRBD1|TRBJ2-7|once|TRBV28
CASRIDRGTYEQYF
TGTGCCAGCAGGATTGACAGGGGGACCTACGAGCAGTACTTC
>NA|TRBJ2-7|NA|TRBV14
CASSQGLNSYEQYF
TGTGCCAGCAGCCAAGGACTGAACAGCTACGAGCAGTACTTC
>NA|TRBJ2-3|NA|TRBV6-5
CASSYRIGQHTDTQYF
TGTGCCAGCAGTTACCGGATCGGACAGCACACAGATACGCAGTATTTT
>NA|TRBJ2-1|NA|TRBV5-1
CASSVPSEVGGSSYNEQFF
TGCGCCAGCAGCGTCCCCTCGGAAGTCGGGGGCTCGTCCTACAATGAGCAGTTCTTC
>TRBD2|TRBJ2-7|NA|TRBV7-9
CASSKHREGAYEQYF
TGTGCCAGCAGCAAACATAGGGAGGGAGCCTACGAGCAGTACTTC
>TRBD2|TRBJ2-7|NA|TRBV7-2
CASSLVRGGYEQYF
TGTGCCAGCAGCTTAGTCCGGGGGGGCTACGAGCAGTACTTC
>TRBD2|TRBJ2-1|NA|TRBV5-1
CASSTTSGRFNEQFF
TGCGCCAGCAGCACGACTAGCGGGAGATTTAATGAGCAGTTCTTC
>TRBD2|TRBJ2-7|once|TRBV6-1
CASRARLAGGDEQYF
TGTGCCAGCAGGGCCCGACTAGCCGGAGGAGACGAGCAGTACTTC
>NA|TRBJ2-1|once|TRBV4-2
CASSQTGRVRGKYNEQFF
TGTGCCAGCAGCCAAACCGGCAGGGTACGCGGTAAATACAATGAGCAGTTCTTC
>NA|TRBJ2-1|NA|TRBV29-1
CSVANRLGDNEQFF
TGCAGCGTTGCAAACAGGCTCGGGGACAATGAGCAGTTCTTC
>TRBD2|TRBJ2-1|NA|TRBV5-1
CASSQGLATYNEQFF
TGCGCCAGCAGCCAAGGACTAGCGACCTACAATGAGCAGTTCTTC
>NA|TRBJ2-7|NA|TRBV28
CASSRVGPYEQYF
TGTGCCAGCAGTAGAGTGGGCCCCTACGAGCAGTACTTC
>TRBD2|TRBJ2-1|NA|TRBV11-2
CASSSLGRTSGRLYEQFF
TGTGCCAGCAGCTCACTCGGCAGGACTAGCGGGAGACTCTATGAGCAGTTCTTC
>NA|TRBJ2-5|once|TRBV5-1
CASRRWGMETQYF
TGCGCCAGCAGGAGATGGGGGATGGAGACCCAGTACTTC
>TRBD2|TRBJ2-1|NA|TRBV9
CASSVGTRGDEQFF
TGTGCCAGCAGCGTAGGGACTAGGGGCGATGAGCAGTTCTTC